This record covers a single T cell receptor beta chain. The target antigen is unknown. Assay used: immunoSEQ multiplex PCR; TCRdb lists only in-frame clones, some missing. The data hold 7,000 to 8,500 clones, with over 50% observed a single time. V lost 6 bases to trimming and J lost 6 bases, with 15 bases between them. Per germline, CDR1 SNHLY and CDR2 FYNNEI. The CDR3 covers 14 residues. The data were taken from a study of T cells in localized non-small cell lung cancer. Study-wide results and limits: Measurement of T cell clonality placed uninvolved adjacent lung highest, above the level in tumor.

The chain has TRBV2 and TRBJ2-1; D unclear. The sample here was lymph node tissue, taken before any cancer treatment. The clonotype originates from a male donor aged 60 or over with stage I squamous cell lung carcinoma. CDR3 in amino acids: CASSQLTRGNEQFF. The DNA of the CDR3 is TGTGCCAGCAGCCAACTGACACGAGGCAATGAGCAGTTCTTC. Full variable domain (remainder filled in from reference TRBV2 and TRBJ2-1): EPEVTQTPSHQVTQMGQEVILRCVPISNHLYFYWYRQILGQKVEFLVSFYNNEISEKSEIFDDQFSVERPDGSNFTLKIRSTKLEDSAMYFCASSQLTRGNEQFFGPGTRLTVL.